The T cell receptor beta chain described here comes from a study of blood T cell repertoires in COVID-19. Across the whole study: The United States, Italy and Spain provided the acute and convalescent COVID-19 samples.

The CDR3 is 17 residues long. Trimming removed 0 bases from V and 5 bases from J, with 17 bases in between. The germline V gene has CDR1 SGHRS and CDR2 YFSETQ. Enrollees, roughly 18 to 89 years old, lived in 24 US areas. The study assigned cohorts using participant-reported clinical history. Sequencing was performed with immunoSEQ multiplex PCR; in TCRdb, only in-frame clones are kept and a portion is missing. There are 150,000 to 200,000 clones in the sample; 70% to 85% occur only once, and 10% to 15% lies in the top ten. This TCR came from a man aged 50 or older who had recovered from COVID-19. This chain links TRBV5-1 with TRBJ2-2; D may be TRBD1 (6 bases). Sequencing used PBMCs or T cells enriched from blood (not recorded which). DNA for the CDR3: TGCGCCAGCAGCTTGGACAGGGTCCCTTTAATTACCGGGGAGCTGTTTTTT. Translated, it gives CASSLDRVPLITGELFF.